Described below is a single T cell receptor (beta chain) sequence and its context. Its matching antigen is unknown. This CDR3 has 15 residues. V gave up 3 bases and J gave up 1 base; unmatched junction bases: 3. CDR1 is MRHNA, CDR2 SNTAGT, per germline. The sample is drawn from a study of memory CD4+ T cells and cytomegalovirus serostatus. Clones were read by immunoSEQ multiplex PCR, and TCRdb kept only the in-frame ones, dropping some. Of roughly 50,000 clones in the sample, around 78% are singletons; the top ten hold about 1.5%. Single viable CD3+CD4+CD8-CD45RO+ cells were sorted as the memory CD4+ T cells. CD4+ T cells were isolated by positive magnetic selection. Study results and caveats: Each of 65 to 75 CMV-associated TCRbeta sequences occurred in one to five individuals.

Sequenced material: memory CD4+ T cells from blood. The TCR sequence derives from an adult in good health and CMV-seronegative. The chain uses TRBV6-4 and TRBJ2-3; 8 nucleotides line up with TRBD2. CDR3 sequence reads: CASSESGGRTDTQYF. CDR3 DNA sequence: TGTGCCAGCAGTGAAAGCGGGGGCCGCACAGATACGCAGTATTTT.